This TCR beta chain was sequenced in a study of shared clonotypes between healthy human individuals. Findings and limits, study-wide: Between a handful of donors, naive CD4 clonotypes were shared at a level of approximately 5%.

Germline V CDR1 and CDR2: LGHNA, YSLEER. This CDR3 comprises 14 residues. V was pared by 4 bases and J by 8 bases, with 17 bases between. Worth noting for this clone: Antigen specificity is unknown.

The material for each subset, its genomic DNA, was split evenly across several immunoSEQ plates. Each PCR replicate from the sorted subsets contained roughly 210 ng DNA, which is tens of thousands of T cell genomes. This table comes from immunoSEQ multiplex PCR, and its TCRdb copy is limited to in-frame clones, with some not included. The sample contains over 850,000 clones, 75% to 85% of which appear only once. The V gene is TRBV4-3, the J gene TRBJ1-2; D may be TRBD1 (6 bases). Sequenced: memory CD4+ T cells from PBMCs. Subset of the sample: CD45RA-negative fraction. The source of this sequence is a man between 18 and 35 years old in good health. Some clones in this sample may be carry-over from other donors' samples. CDR3: CASSLFSQGGGYTF. In DNA form, the CDR3 reads TGCGCCAGCAGCCTGTTCTCACAGGGCGGCGGCTACACCTTC.